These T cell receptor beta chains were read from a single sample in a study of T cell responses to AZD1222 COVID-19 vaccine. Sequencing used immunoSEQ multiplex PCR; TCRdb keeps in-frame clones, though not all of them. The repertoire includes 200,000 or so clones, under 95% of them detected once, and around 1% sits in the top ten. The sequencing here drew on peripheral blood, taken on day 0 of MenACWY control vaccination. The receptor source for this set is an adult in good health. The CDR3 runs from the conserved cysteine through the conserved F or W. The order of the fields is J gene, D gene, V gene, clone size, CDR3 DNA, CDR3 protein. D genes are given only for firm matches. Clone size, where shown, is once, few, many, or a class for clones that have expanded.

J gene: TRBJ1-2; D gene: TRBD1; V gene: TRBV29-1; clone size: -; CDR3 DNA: TGCAGCGTTGGGGGGACAGGGGCCTCTGGCTACACCTTC; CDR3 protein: CSVGGTGASGYTF
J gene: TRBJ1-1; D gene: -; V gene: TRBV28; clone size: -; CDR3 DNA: TGTGCCAGCAACCAGGTAGGGGATGGGAACACTGAAGCTTTCTTT; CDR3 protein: CASNQVGDGNTEAFF
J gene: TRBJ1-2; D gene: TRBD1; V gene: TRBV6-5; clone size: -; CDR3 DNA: TGTGCCAGTAGCCGACAGGGAACGGGGTATGGCTACACCTTC; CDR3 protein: CASSRQGTGYGYTF
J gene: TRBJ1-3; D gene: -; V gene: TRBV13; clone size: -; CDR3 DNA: TGTGCCAGCAACTCTGGACGGAGAAAATCTGGAAACACCATATATTTT; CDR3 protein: CASNSGRRKSGNTIYF
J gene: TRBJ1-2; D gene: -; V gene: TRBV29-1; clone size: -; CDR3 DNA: TGCAGCGTCACCCTGGGAGGGGAGGGTGGCTACACCTTC; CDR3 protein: CSVTLGGEGGYTF
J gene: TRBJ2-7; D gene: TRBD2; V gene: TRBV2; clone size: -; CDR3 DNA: TGTGCCAGCAGGGTAGCGGGGGTATACGAGCAGTACTTC; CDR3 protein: CASRVAGVYEQYF
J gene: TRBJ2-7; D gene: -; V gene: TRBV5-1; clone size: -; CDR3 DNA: TGCGCCAGCAGACATGATTTCTCGGCTAACTTATACGAGCAGTACTTC; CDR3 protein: CASRHDFSANLYEQYF
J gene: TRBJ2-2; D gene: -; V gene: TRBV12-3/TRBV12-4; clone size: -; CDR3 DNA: TGTGCCAGCAGTTTAGAGCAGGCCGGGGAGCTGTTTTTT; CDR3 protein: CASSLEQAGELFF
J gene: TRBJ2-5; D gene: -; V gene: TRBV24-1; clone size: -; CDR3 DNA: TGTGCCACCAGTGATCCATCAGGGATCCAAGAGACCCAGTACTTC; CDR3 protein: CATSDPSGIQETQYF
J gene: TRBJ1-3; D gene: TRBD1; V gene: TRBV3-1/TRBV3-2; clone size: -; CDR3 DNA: TGTGCCAGCAGCCAAAGGAGTCGGACAGGGGCTGGAAACACCATATATTTT; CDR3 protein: CASSQRSRTGAGNTIYF
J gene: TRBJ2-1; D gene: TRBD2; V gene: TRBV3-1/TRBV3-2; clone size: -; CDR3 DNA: TGTGCCAGCAGCCAAGACCCTCTAGCGGGGAAATACAATGAGCAGTTCTTC; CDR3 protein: CASSQDPLAGKYNEQFF
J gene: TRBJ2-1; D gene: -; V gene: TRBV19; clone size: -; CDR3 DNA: TGTGCCAGTAGTATACGAGGTGAGCAGTTCTTC; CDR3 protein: CASSIRGEQFF
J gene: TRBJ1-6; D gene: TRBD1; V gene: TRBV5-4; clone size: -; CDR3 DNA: TGTGCCAGCAGCTTGGCTGTCTTTGATGCAGGGGGGTCCTATAATTCACCCCTCCACTTT; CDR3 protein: CASSLAVFDAGGSYNSPLHF
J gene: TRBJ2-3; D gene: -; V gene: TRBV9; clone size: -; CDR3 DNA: TGTGCCAGCAGCGCAGGGATTAGCACAGATACGCAGTATTTT; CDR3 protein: CASSAGISTDTQYF
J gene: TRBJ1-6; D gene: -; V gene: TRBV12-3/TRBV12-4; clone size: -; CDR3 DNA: TGTGCCAGCAGCGCAGGGAATTCACCCCTCCACTTT; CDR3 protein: CASSAGNSPLHF
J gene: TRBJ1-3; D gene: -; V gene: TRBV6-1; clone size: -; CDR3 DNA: TGTGCCACGAAGTTAGGGGAGAACTCTGGAAACACCATATATTTT; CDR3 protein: CATKLGENSGNTIYF
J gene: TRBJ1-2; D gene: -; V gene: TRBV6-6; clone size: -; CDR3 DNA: TGTGCCAGCAGTTACCTTCCAGACTATGGCTACACCTTC; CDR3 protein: CASSYLPDYGYTF
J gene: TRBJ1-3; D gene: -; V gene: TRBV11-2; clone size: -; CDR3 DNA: TGTGCCAGCAGCTCCCTAAGCGGGTATGGAAACACCATATATTTT; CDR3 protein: CASSSLSGYGNTIYF
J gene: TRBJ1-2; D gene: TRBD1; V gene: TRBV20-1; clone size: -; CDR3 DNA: TGCAGTGCTATCGACAGGGTAGGCTACACCTTC; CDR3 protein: CSAIDRVGYTF
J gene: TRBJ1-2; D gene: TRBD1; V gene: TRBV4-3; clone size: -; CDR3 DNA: TGCGCCAGCAGCCAGATGGACAGGGTGAATGGCTACACCTTC; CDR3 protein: CASSQMDRVNGYTF
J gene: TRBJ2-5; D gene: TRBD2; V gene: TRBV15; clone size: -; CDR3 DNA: TGTGCCACCAGCAGAGACCTCGGGCGGGGGCAAGAGACCCAGTACTTC; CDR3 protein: CATSRDLGRGQETQYF
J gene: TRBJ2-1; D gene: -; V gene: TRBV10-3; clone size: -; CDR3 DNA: TGTGCCATCAGTGAAGGAACTGCGGTTGCCTACAATGAGCAGTTCTTC; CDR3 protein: CAISEGTAVAYNEQFF
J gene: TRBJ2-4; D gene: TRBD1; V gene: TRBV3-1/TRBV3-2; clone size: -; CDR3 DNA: TGTGCCAGCAGCCTGGGACAGGGAAAAAACATTCAGTACTTC; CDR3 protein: CASSLGQGKNIQYF
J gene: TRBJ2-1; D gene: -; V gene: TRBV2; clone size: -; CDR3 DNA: TGTGCCAGCAGTGAATTCTCGGATGAGCAGTTCTTC; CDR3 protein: CASSEFSDEQFF
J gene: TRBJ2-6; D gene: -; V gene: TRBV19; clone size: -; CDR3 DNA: TGTGCCAGTAGTACCCAGGGTACTGGGGCCAACGTCCTGACTTTC; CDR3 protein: CASSTQGTGANVLTF
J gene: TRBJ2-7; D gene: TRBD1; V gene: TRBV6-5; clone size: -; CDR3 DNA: TGTGCCAGCAGGACTACGGACAGGGGGCTTCGCGAGCAGTACTTC; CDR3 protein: CASRTTDRGLREQYF
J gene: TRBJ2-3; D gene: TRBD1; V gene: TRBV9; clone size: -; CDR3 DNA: TGTGCCAGCAGCGTCGACGCCAGGGGGTCATATACGCAGTATTTT; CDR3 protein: CASSVDARGSYTQYF
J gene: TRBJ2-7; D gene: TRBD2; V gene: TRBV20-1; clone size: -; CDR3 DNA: TGCAGTGCTAGTGAGCGGGGTTTCTACGAGCAGTACTTC; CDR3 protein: CSASERGFYEQYF
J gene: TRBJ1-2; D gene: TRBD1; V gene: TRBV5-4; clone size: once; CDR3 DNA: TGTGCCAGCAGCTTTAACTCCGGACAGGGCGGCGGCTACACCTTC; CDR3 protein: CASSFNSGQGGGYTF
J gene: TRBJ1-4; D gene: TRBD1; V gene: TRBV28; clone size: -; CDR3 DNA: TGTGCCAGCAGTTCCGACAGGGTGTATGAAAAACTGTTTTTT; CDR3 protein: CASSSDRVYEKLFF
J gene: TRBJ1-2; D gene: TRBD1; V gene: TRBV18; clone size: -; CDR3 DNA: TGTGCCAGCTCACAAAAGCAGGGGGCATTGGGCTACACCTTC; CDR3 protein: CASSQKQGALGYTF
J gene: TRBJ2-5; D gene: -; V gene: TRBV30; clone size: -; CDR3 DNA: TGTGCCTGGAGTGCGACCGGGGAGACCCAGTACTTC; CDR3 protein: CAWSATGETQYF
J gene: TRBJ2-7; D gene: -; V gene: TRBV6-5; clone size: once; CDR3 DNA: TGTGCCAGCAGTTACTCTTCGGGGCGGGACTACGAGCAGTACTTC; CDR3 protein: CASSYSSGRDYEQYF
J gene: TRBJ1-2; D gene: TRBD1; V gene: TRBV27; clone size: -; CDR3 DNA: TGTGCCAGCCAACTGGGACAGGGGGCGGGTGGCTACACCTTC; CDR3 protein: CASQLGQGAGGYTF
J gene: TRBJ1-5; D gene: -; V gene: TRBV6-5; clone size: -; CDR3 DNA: TGTGCCAGCCGTACTGACAGTACCCCATTTCAGCCCCAGCATTTT; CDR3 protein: CASRTDSTPFQPQHF
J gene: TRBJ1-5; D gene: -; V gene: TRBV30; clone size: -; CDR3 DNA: TGTGCCTGGAGTGTAGCGGGGGCCCACAGAAACCCCGGGAGGGGGTTGCATTTT; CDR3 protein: CAWSVAGAHRNPGRGLHF
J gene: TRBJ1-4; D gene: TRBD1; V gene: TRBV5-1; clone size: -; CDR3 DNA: TGCGCCAGCAGCACAGGGGGCGGTAATGAAAAACTGTTTTTT; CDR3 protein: CASSTGGGNEKLFF
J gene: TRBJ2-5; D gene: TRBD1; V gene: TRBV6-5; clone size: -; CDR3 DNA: TGTGCCAGCAGTTCTGGGACAGGGGGGTCCAAGACCCAGTACTTC; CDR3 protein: CASSSGTGGSKTQYF
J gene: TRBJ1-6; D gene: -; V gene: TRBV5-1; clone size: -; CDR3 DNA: TGCGCCAGCAGCTCCAAAATTGGACATTATAATTCACCCCTCCACTTT; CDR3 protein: CASSSKIGHYNSPLHF
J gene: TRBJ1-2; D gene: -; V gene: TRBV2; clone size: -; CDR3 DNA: TGTGCCAGCAGTGGCCGGCCTTCAGCCGGCTACACCTTC; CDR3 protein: CASSGRPSAGYTF
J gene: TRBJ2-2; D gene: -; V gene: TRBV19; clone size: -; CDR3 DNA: TGTGCCAGTAGTAGTCAAACGTCCGGGGAGCTGTTTTTT; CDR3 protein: CASSSQTSGELFF
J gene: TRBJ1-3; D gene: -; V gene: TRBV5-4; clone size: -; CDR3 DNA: TGTGCCAGCAGCCTCCCGGCCGCCTCTGGAAACACCATATATTTT; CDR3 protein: CASSLPAASGNTIYF